This note documents a single T cell receptor (beta chain) sequence. Its antigen is not identified. The data originate from a study of cytomegalovirus exposure and HLA in healthy donors. Overall study: Across 350 to 500 genotyped donors, about 80% landed in the Caucasian-associated ancestry cluster. General study results and limits: Later analysis identified a missense DCLRE1C variant that was linked to TCR beta V- and J-gene trimming.

Trimming took 0 bases from V and 11 from J, leaving 11 bases between them. Germline V gene data show CDR1 as SGHRS and CDR2 as YFSETQ. The CDR3 spans 13 residues. Vbeta (60) and Jbeta (13) primers were used in the PCR. TCRdb keeps only in-frame clones here, not all; method: immunoSEQ multiplex PCR. The repertoire includes more than 150,000 clones, more than 70% of them detected once, and approximately 0.26% sits in the top ten. As for the donors, each was a healthy bone marrow donor. The chain couples TRBV5-1 to TRBJ2-2; perhaps TRBD1 as D (5 bases). The TCR originated in a boy younger than 18 in good health and CMV-seronegative. Sequenced: PBMCs. CDR3 nucleotide sequence: TGCGCCAGCAGCTTGGCAGACAGCCGAGAGCTGTTTTTT. Protein product: CASSLADSRELFF.